This TCR beta chain was captured by sequencing in a study of shared clonotypes between healthy human individuals. Germline V gene sequence: CDR1 SGHAT, CDR2 FQDESV (reference sequence). This CDR3 comprises 13 residues. Germline trimming cut 5 bases from V and 7 bases from J; bases unmatched to any gene: 6. This table comes from immunoSEQ multiplex PCR, and its TCRdb copy is limited to in-frame clones, with some not included. The repertoire holds under 2,500,000 clones, with approximately 96% as singletons. This sequence joins TRBV11-1 and TRBJ2-7; 9 bases fit TRBD1. This TCR was sampled from a man between 18 and 35 years old in good health. The sequenced sample was naive CD4+ T cells sorted from blood. Stated subset: CD45RA+ positively selected. CDR3 nucleotides: TGTGCCAGCAGCACCCGACAGGGGGAAGAGCAGTACTTC. Translated: CASSTRQGEEQYF.